This T cell receptor (beta chain) appears in the sequencing data of a study of shared clonotypes between healthy human individuals. In this sample, this clone turned up once. Unmatched junction bases numbered 1, after V lost 2 bases and J lost 0 bases. This CDR3 region has 16 residues. Germline V gives CDR1 LGHNA, CDR2 YSLEER. Every subset's genomic DNA went evenly onto several immunoSEQ plates. Roughly 200 ng DNA, 25,000 to 30,000 T cell genomes, went into each sorted-subset replicate PCR. Original processing methods: There were no quality scores in the junction-only immunoSEQ sequences, so filtering differed. Generated by immunoSEQ multiplex PCR, the TCRdb table keeps only in-frame clones and is missing some. The V and J calls and the clone size are those of that table, but D and trimming were determined from the DNA. The table has approximately 980,000 clones, more than 75% seen once; the top ten hold around 1.4%.

The sample comprised memory CD4+ T cells sorted from blood. Indicated subset: CD45RA-negative fraction. The chain has TRBV4-3 and TRBJ2-2, with 9 bases matching TRBD1. The source is a man between 18 and 35 years old in good health. DNA of the CDR3: TGCGCCAGCAGCCAAACAGGGGGCGCGAACACCGGGGAGCTGTTTTTT. This translates into CASSQTGGANTGELFF.